The present T cell receptor beta chain was sequenced within a study of blood T cell repertoires in COVID-19. Study in general: Material from acute and convalescent COVID-19 was sourced from the United States, Italy and Spain. Nucleic acid was either cDNA or gDNA, and it came from T cells, B-cell-depleted T cells, or PBMCs.

Trimming shortened V by 5 bases and J by 4 bases, and 21 bases separated the two germline ends. The CDR3 runs 17 residues. Germline V gene lookup returns CDR1 SGHVS and CDR2 FNYEAQ. Original data processing: From reference gene primer amplification, estimates of nucleated cell counts were derived. The table came from immunoSEQ multiplex PCR; TCRdb's copy has only in-frame clones and leaves some out. The V and J calls and clone size come from that table; D and trimming were worked out from the DNA. In the table there are 380,000 or so clones, roughly 90% of which are singletons. Sequencing used PBMCs or T cells enriched from blood (not recorded which). This TCR came from a woman under 40 with acute COVID-19. The chain carries TRBV7-6 and TRBJ1-3; TRBD1 might be the D (6 bases). The CDR3 region is CASSVGVPGQGGNTIYF. The CDR3 region has the DNA TGTGCCAGCAGCGTAGGCGTACCGGGACAAGGAGGAAACACCATATATTTT.